This T cell receptor (beta chain) was recovered during a study of pediatric ulcerative colitis. One to two pinch biopsies were taken from the rectum during colonoscopy. Libraries were prepared by immunoSEQ multiplex PCR; TCRdb keeps only in-frame clonotypes and omits some of them. The sample lists approximately 13,000 clones; around 77% were seen once. The V and J ends lost 5 bases and 0 bases respectively, with 10 bases between them. CDR3 length: 14 amino acids. CDR1 is LNHDA, CDR2 SQIVND, per germline (reference sequence). Regarding this clone: Antigen: not known.

Broader study findings: Blood-rectal clonal overlap within each person was significantly higher in ulcerative colitis patients than controls. Clonal expansions reduced rectal repertoire diversity in acute severe colitis. Total lymphocyte DNA, not sorted subsets, was the template. Blood samples from a couple of patients yielded substantially fewer templates and were excluded from blood-rectal overlap analysis.

This TCR was sampled from a boy aged 5-17 years who was a control in a study of pediatric ulcerative colitis. Sequenced sample: gut tissue. The chain has TRBV19 and TRBJ1-2; D gene uncertain. As DNA, the CDR3 is TGTGCCAGTAGTTCCCAGGCCCCTAACTATGGCTACACCTTC. Its translation is CASSSQAPNYGYTF.